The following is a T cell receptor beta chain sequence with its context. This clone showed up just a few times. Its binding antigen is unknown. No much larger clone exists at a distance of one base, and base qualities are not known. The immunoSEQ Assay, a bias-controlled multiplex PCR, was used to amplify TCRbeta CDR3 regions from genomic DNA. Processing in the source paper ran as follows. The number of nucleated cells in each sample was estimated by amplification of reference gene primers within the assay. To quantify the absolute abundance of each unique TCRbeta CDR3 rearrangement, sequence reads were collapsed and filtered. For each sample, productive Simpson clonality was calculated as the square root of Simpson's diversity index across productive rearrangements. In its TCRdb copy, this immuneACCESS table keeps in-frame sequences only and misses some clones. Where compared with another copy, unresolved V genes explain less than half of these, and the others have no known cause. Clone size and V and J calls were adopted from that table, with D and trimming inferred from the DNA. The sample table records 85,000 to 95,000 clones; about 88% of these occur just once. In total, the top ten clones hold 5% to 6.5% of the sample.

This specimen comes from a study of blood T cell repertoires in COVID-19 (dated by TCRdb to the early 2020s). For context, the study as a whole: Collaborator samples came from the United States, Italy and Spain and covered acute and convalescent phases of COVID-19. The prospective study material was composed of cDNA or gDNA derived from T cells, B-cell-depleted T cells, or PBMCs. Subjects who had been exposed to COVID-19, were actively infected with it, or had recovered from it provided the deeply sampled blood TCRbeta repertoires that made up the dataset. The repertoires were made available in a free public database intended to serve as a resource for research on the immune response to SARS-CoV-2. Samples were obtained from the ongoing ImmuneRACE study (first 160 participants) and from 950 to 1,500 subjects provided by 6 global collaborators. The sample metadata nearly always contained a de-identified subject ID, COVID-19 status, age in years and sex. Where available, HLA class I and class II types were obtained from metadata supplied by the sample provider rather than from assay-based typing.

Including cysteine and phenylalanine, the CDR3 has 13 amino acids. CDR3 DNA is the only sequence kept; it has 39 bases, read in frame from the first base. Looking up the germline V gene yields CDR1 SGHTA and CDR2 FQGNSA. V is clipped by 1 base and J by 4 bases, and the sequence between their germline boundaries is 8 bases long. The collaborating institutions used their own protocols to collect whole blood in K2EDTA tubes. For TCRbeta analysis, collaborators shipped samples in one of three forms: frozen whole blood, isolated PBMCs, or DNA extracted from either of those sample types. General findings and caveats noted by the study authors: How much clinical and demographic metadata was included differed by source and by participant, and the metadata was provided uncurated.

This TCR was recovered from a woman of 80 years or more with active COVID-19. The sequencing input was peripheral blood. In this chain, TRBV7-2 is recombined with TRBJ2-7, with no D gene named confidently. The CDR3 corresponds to CASSLGGFYEQYF. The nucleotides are TGTGCCAGCAGCTTAGGCGGCTTTTACGAGCAGTACTTC. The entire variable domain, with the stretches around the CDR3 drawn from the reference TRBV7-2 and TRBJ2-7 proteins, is GAGVSQSPSNKVTEKGKDVELRCDPISGHTALYWYRQSLGQGLEFLIYFQGNSAPDKSGLPSDRFSAERTGGSVSTLTIQRTQQEDSAVYLCASSLGGFYEQYFGPGTRLTVT.